The T cell receptor beta chain described here comes from a study of vaccination and CD4 T cells after COVID-19. Looking at the study overall: Investigators took post-vaccine samples a median 72 days after dose two, within a range of 14 to 241. Overlapping peptides covering the spike proteins of SARS-CoV-2, HCoV-NL63, HCoV-OC43 and HCoV-229E were added to stimulate cells.

This clonotype came up a few times. The antigen is not known. Sequencing of cultured CD4+ T cell DNA used the Oncomine TCR Beta short-read assay. TCRdb redid the calling of the PCR reads with MiXCR, one entry per CDR3 protein. The top ten hold 40% to 45% of the sample, which has a few thousand distinct CDR3 sequences, approximately 22% seen once. This CDR3 has 13 amino acids. Germline-derived CDR1 and CDR2 are LNHDA and SQIVND (reference sequence). The V gene lost 5 bases and the J gene lost 4 bases, with 11 bases spanning the gap. The treatment denotes: roughly 11-day PBMC culture with coronavirus spike peptide pools or control peptides (ViraFEST assay).

The chain is built from TRBV19 and TRBJ1-1; TRBD1 is a possible D gene (5 bases). The source material was CD4+ T cells from blood, cultured in vitro. The sequence came from a human donor who had recovered from COVID-19. CDR3 DNA sequence: TGTGCCAGTAGTTCAAGGGGAGGCACTGAAGCTTTCTTT. It is translated as CASSSRGGTEAFF.